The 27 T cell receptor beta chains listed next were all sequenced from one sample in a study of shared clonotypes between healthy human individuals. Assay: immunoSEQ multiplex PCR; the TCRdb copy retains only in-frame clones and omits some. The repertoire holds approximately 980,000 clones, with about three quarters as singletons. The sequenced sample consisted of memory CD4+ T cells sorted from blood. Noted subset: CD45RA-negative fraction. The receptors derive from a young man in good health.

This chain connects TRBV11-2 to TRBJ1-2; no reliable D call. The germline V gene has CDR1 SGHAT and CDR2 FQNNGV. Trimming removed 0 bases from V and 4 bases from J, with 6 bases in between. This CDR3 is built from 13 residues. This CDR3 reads CASSLEVIYGYTF. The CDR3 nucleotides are TGTGCCAGCAGCTTAGAAGTAATCTATGGCTACACCTTC.

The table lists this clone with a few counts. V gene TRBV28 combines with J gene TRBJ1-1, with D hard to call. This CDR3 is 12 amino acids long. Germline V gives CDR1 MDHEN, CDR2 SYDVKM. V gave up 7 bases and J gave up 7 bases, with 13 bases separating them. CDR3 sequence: CASTLAGLEAFF. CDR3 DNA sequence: TGTGCCAGCACCCTTGCCGGGCTTGAAGCTTTCTTT.

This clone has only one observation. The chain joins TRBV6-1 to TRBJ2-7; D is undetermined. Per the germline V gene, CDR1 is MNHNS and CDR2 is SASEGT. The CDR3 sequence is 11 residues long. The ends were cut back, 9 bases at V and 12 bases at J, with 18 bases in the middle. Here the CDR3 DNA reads TGTGCCAGTCGACCCCAGAATGGTCTGTACTTC. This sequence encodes CASRPQNGLYF.

CDR3 in amino acids: CASSLLTSGNSYEQYF. CDR3 nucleotide sequence: TGTGCCAGCAGCCTCCTGACTAGCGGGAACTCCTACGAGCAGTACTTC. The chain carries TRBV7-2 and TRBJ2-7; 11 bases fit TRBD2. CDR3 size: 16 residues. The junction had 6 bases not matched to a gene; V was cut back by 5 bases and J by 0 bases. Looked up from germline, CDR1 is SGHTA and CDR2 is FQGNSA.

The CDR3 sequence: CASSPKPGGPNYGYTF. In DNA form, the CDR3 reads TGCGCCAGCAGCCCGAAACCAGGGGGGCCTAACTATGGCTACACCTTC. J is TRBJ1-2 and V is TRBV5-1, with 7 bases lining up with TRBD1. The CDR3 loop spans 16 amino acids. The V and J ends lost 4 bases and 0 bases, in that order; junction bases with no gene match: 9. The V gene's germline CDR1 is SGHRS and CDR2 YFSETQ.

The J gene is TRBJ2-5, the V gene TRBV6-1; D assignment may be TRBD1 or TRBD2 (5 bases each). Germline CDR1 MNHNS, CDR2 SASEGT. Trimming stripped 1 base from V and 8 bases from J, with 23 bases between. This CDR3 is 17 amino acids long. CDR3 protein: CASSEDGTLKSWVTQYF. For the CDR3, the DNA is TGTGCCAGCAGTGAAGACGGGACGCTGAAGAGCTGGGTAACCCAGTACTTC.

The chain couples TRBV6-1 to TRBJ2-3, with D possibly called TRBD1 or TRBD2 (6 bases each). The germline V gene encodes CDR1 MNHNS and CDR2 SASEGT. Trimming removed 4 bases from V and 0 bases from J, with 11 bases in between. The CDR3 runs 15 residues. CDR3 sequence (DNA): TGTGCCAGCAGTGTTGTCGGGGGCAGCACAGATACGCAGTATTTT. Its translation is CASSVVGGSTDTQYF.

CDR3: CASSSDLLAGAGEQYF. The CDR3 DNA reads as TGTGCCAGCAGCTCCGACTTACTAGCGGGAGCGGGGGAGCAGTACTTC. The chain employs TRBV5-4 and TRBJ2-7; TRBD2 agrees at 11 bases. Trimming at V came to 3 bases and at J to 7 bases, leaving 12 bases not matched to a gene. Germline assignment: CDR1 SGHNT and CDR2 YYREEE (reference sequence). The CDR3 spans 16 residues.

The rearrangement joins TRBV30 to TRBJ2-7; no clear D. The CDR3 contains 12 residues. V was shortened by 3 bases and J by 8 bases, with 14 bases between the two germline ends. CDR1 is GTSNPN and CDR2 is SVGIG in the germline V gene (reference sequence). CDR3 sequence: CAWSGRFEKQYF. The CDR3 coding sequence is TGTGCCTGGAGCGGCCGGTTTGAGAAGCAGTACTTC.

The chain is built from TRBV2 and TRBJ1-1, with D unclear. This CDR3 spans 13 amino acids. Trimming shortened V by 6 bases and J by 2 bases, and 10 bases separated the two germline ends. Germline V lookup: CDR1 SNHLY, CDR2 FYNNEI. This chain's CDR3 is CASRVSGNTEAFF. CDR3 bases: TGTGCCAGCAGGGTATCGGGAAACACTGAAGCTTTCTTT.

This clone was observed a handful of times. The DNA for the CDR3 is TGTGCCAGCAGTGTGGAGGAAAAACTGTTTTTT. Amino acid sequence: CASSVEEKLFF. V gene TRBV2 combines with J gene TRBJ1-4; D call uncertain. CDR1 is SNHLY and CDR2 is FYNNEI in the germline V gene. The length of the CDR3 is 11 residues. V gave up 4 bases and J gave up 8 bases, with 5 bases separating them. Full variable domain (outside the CDR3, taken from reference TRBV2 and TRBJ1-4): EPEVTQTPSHQVTQMGQEVILRCVPISNHLYFYWYRQILGQKVEFLVSFYNNEISEKSEIFDDQFSVERPDGSNFTLKIRSTKLEDSAMYFCASSVEEKLFFGSGTQLSVL.

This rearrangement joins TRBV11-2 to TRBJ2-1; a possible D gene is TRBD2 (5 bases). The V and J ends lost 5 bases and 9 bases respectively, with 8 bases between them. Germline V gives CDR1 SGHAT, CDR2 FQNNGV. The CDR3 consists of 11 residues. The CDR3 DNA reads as TGTGCCAGCAGCCGCGAGGGTGAGCAGTTCTTC. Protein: CASSREGEQFF.

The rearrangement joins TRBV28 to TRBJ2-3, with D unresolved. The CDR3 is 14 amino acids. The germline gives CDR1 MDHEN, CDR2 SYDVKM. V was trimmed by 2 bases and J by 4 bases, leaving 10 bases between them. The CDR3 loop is CASSLPSRSDTQYF. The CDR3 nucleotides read TGTGCCAGCAGTTTACCCTCCCGGTCAGATACGCAGTATTTT.

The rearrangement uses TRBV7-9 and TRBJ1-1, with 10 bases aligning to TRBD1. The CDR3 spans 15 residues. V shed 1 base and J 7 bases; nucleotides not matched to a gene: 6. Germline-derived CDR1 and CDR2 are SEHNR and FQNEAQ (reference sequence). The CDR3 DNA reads TGTGCCAGCAGCTTAGGAGGGACAGGGGTCCTTGAAGCTTTCTTT. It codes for CASSLGGTGVLEAFF.

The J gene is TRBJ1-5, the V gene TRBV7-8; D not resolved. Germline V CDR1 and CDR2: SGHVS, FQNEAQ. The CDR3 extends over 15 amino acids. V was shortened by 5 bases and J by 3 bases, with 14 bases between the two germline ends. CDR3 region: CASSLDGLYNQPQHF. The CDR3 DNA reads TGTGCCAGCAGCCTAGACGGACTCTACAATCAGCCCCAGCATTTT.

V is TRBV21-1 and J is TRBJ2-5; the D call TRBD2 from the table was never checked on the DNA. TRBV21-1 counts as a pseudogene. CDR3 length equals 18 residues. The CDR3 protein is CASSKSLRDPRNQETQYF. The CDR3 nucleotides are TGTGCCAGCAGCAAAAGTCTGCGGGACCCGAGGAACCAAGAGACCCAGTACTTC.

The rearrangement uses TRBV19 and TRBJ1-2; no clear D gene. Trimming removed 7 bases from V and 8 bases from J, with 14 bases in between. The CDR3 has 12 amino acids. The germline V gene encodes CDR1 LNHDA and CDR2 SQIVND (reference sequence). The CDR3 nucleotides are TGTGCCAGTACTTTTCAAGGGCTCGGCTACACCTTC. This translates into CASTFQGLGYTF.

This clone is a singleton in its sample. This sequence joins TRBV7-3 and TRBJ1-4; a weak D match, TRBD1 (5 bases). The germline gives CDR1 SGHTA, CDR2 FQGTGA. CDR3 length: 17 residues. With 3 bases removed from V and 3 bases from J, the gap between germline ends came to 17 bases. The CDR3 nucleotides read TGTGCCAGCAGCTTTACGGAGGACCAGGGTTCTAATGAAAAACTGTTTTTT. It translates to CASSFTEDQGSNEKLFF. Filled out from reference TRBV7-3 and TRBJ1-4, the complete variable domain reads GAGVSQTPSNKVTEKGKYVELRCDPISGHTALYWYRQSLGQGPEFLIYFQGTGAADDSGLPNDRFFAVRPEGSVSTLKIQRTERGDSAVYLCASSFTEDQGSNEKLFFGSGTQLSVL.

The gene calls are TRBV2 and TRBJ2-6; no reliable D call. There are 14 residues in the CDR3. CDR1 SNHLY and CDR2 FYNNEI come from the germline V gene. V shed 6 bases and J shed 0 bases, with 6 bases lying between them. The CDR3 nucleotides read TGTGCCAGCAGGACACCCTCTGGGGCCAACGTCCTGACTTTC. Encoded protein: CASRTPSGANVLTF. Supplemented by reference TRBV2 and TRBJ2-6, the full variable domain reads EPEVTQTPSHQVTQMGQEVILRCVPISNHLYFYWYRQILGQKVEFLVSFYNNEISEKSEIFDDQFSVERPDGSNFTLKIRSTKLEDSAMYFCASRTPSGANVLTFGAGSRLTVL.

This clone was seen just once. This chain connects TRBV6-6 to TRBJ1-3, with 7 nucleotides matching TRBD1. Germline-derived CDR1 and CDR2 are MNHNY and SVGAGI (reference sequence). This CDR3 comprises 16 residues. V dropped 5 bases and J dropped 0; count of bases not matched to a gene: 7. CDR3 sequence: CASSPGGLSSGNTIYF. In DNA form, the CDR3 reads TGTGCCAGCAGTCCAGGGGGTTTGAGCTCTGGAAACACCATATATTTT.

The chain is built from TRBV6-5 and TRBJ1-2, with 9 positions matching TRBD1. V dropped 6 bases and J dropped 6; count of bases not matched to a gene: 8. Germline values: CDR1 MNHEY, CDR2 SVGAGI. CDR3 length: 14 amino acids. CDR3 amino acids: CASRQTGTGNGYTF. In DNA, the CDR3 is TGTGCCAGCAGACAAACCGGGACAGGGAATGGCTACACCTTC.

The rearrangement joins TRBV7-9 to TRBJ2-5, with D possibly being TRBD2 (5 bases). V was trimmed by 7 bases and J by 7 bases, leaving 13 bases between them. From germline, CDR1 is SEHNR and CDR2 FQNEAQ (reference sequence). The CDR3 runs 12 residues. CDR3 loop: CASTPTGWTQYF. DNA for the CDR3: TGTGCCAGCACCCCCACGGGGTGGACCCAGTACTTC.

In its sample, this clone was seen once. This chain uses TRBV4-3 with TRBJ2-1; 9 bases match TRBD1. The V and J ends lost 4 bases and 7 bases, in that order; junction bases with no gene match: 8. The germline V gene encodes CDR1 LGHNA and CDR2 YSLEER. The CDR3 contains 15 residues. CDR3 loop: CASSPGTGRDNEQFF. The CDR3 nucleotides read TGCGCCAGCAGCCCGGGGACAGGGAGGGATAATGAGCAGTTCTTC.

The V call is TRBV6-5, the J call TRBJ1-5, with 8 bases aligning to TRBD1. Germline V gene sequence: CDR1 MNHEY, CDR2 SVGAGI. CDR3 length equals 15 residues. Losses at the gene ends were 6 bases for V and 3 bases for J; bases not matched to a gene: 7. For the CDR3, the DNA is TGTGCCAGCAGGGCGACAGGGGCTTCCAATCAGCCCCAGCATTTT. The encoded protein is CASRATGASNQPQHF.

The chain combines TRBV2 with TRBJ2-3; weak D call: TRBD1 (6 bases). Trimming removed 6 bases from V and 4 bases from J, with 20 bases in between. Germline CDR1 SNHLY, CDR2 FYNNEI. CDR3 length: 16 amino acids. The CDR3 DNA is TGTGCCAGCAGGCCCCTCGACAGGAGACAAGCAGATACGCAGTATTTT. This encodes CASRPLDRRQADTQYF.

The chain's CDR3 is CASSPNRQVSYEQYF. CDR3 DNA: TGTGCCAGCTCACCTAATCGACAGGTGTCTTACGAGCAGTACTTC. The chain combines TRBV18 with TRBJ2-7; tentative D call: TRBD1 (6 bases). Germline V gives CDR1 KGHSH, CDR2 LQKENI. The CDR3 totals 15 residues. V gave up 3 bases and J gave up 4 bases, with 16 bases separating them.

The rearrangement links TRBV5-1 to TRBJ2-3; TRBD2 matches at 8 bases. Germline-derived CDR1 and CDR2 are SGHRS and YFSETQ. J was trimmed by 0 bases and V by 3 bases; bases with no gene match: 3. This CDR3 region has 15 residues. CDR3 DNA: TGCGCCAGCAGCTCGAGCGGGAGAAGCACAGATACGCAGTATTTT. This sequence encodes CASSSSGRSTDTQYF.